This passage covers 13 T cell receptor beta chains from one sample sequenced in a study of cytomegalovirus exposure and HLA in healthy donors. The PCR employed 60 Vbeta primers together with 13 Jbeta primers. Measured with immunoSEQ multiplex PCR; TCRdb has only the in-frame clones, and not every one. The top ten clones hold around 3.9% of a sample with under 130,000 clones, roughly three fifths of them seen once. The sample consisted of PBMCs. Receptors were obtained from a man in his thirties or forties in good health and CMV-seropositive.

The V and J genes are TRBV12-5 and TRBJ2-3; 7 bases map to TRBD1. Germline assignment: CDR1 LGHNT and CDR2 FRNRAP. The CDR3 length is 16 residues. V shed 1 base and J 0 bases; nucleotides not matched to a gene: 4. The CDR3 sequence is CASGLGTTGSTDTQYF. CDR3 bases: TGTGCTAGTGGTTTGGGCACGACAGGGAGCACAGATACGCAGTATTTT.

This chain links TRBV11-2 with TRBJ2-5; no clear D. The CDR3 is made up of 13 amino acids. CDR1 SGHAT and CDR2 FQNNGV come from the germline V gene. Trimming shortened V by 7 bases and J by 1 base, and 10 bases separated the two germline ends. CDR3 bases: TGTGCCAGCAAGAAGACTCTCCAAGAGACCCAGTACTTC. As protein: CASKKTLQETQYF.

This clone has only a few counts. The gene calls are TRBV10-3 and TRBJ1-1, with D tentatively TRBD1 (5 bases). Trimming took 6 bases from V and 0 from J, leaving 11 bases between them. There are 14 residues in the CDR3. Germline V gives CDR1 ENHRY, CDR2 SYGVKD. The CDR3, as DNA: TGTGCCATCAGACCACAGGAGATGAACACTGAAGCTTTCTTT. Translating gives CAIRPQEMNTEAFF.

The chain has TRBV20-1 and TRBJ1-2; maybe TRBD1 (5 bases). CDR3 length equals 11 residues. The germline V gene has CDR1 DFQATT and CDR2 SNEGSKA (reference sequence). Between the trimmed V and J ends, which lost 7 bases and 5 bases, there was a span of 11 bases. CDR3 nucleotide sequence: TGCAGTGACAGGAGCAATTATGGCTACACCTTC. It codes for CSDRSNYGYTF.

Notes on this clone: The junction differs from germline at one of its ends, possibly a read error. The CDR3, as DNA: TGCGCCAGCAGTCAGGGTCAGGGCTACTATGGCTACGCCTTC. Translated: CASSQGQGYYGYAF. The V and J genes are TRBV4-1 and TRBJ1-2, with a tentative D call TRBD1 (5 bases). Germline CDR1 reads MGHRA; CDR2 reads YSYEKL. The CDR3 sequence is 14 residues long.

The V call is TRBV6-6, the J call TRBJ1-1, with D possibly being TRBD1 (5 bases). Trimming shortened V by 8 bases and J by 1 base, and 11 bases separated the two germline ends. Germline lookup yields CDR1 MNHNY and CDR2 SVGAGI (reference sequence). The length of the CDR3 is 13 residues. CDR3 loop: CASGHGGNTEAFF. The CDR3 nucleotides are TGTGCCAGCGGTCACGGGGGGAACACTGAAGCTTTCTTT.

The chain links TRBV11-1 to TRBJ1-2; 7 bases map to TRBD1. Trimming at V came to 5 bases and at J to 2 bases, leaving 2 bases not matched to a gene. CDR3 length equals 13 residues. CDR1 and CDR2 (germline): SGHAT, FQDESV (reference sequence). As DNA, the CDR3 is TGTGCCAGCAGCCAACAGGGGAACTATGGCTACACCTTC. Protein: CASSQQGNYGYTF.

The chain uses TRBV10-2 and TRBJ1-1; maybe TRBD1 (5 bases). The V end was cut by 6 bases, the J end by 1 base, with 12 bases between. The germline V gene has CDR1 WSHSY and CDR2 SAAADI. This CDR3 spans 14 amino acids. The CDR3 reads CASRAQAWNTEAFF. CDR3 sequence (DNA): TGCGCCAGCAGGGCACAGGCTTGGAACACTGAAGCTTTCTTT.

The chain links TRBV19 to TRBJ2-7; D ambiguous. CDR1 and CDR2 from the germline V gene are LNHDA and SQIVND (reference sequence). Trimming cost V 9 bases and J 5 bases, with 14 bases left between them. This CDR3 is built from 12 residues. The CDR3, as DNA: TGTGCCAGCTTGAGCGTCTTCAACGAGCAGTACTTC. Translated: CASLSVFNEQYF. Full variable domain (missing parts from reference TRBV19 and TRBJ2-7): DGGITQSPKYLFRKEGQNVTLSCEQNLNHDAMYWYRQDPGQGLRLIYYSQIVNDFQKGDIAEGYSVSREKKESFPLTVTSAQKNPTAFYLCASLSVFNEQYFGPGTRLTVT.

The CDR3 coding sequence is TGTGCCAGCAGCCCACTCGGCGGGGGGGCCGGAGAGACCCAGTACTTC. The encoded protein is CASSPLGGGAGETQYF. V and J are TRBV7-8 and TRBJ2-5; 9 bases match TRBD2. Trimming removed 5 bases from V and 4 bases from J; junction bases left unmatched: 11. CDR1 and CDR2 (germline): SGHVS, FQNEAQ. CDR3 size: 16 residues.

The chain recombines TRBV11-3 with TRBJ2-1; 12 nucleotides align to TRBD2. The CDR3 covers 15 residues. From germline, CDR1 is SGHNT and CDR2 YENEEA. V gave up 6 bases and J gave up 4 bases; unmatched junction bases: 4. CDR3 region: CASSPSGGAYNEQFF. As DNA, the CDR3 is TGTGCCAGCAGTCCTAGCGGGGGGGCATACAATGAGCAGTTCTTC. The full variable domain, with the rest looked up from reference TRBV11-3 and TRBJ2-1, is EAGVVQSPRYKIIEKKQPVAFWCNPISGHNTLYWYLQNLGQGPELLIRYENEEAVDDSQLPKDRFSAERLKGVDSTLKIQPAELGDSAVYLCASSPSGGAYNEQFFGPGTRLTVL.

The chain has TRBV5-1 and TRBJ2-7, with 7 bases that match TRBD1. Germline CDR1 reads SGHRS; CDR2 reads YFSETQ. The CDR3 spans 13 residues. V was clipped by 3 bases and J by 6 bases; unmatched bases: 6. The CDR3 DNA reads TGCGCCAGCAGCTCTAGACAGGGAAGCGAGCAGTACTTC. This codes for CASSSRQGSEQYF.

The rearrangement joins TRBV11-2 to TRBJ2-1, with a possible D match to TRBD2 (6 bases). V lost 5 bases, J lost 4 bases, and 12 bases lay in between. The length of the CDR3 is 14 residues. Germline V lookup: CDR1 SGHAT, CDR2 FQNNGV. The CDR3 DNA sequence: TGTGCCAGCAGCGGTCTGGAGGGTTACAATGAGCAGTTCTTC. This encodes CASSGLEGYNEQFF.